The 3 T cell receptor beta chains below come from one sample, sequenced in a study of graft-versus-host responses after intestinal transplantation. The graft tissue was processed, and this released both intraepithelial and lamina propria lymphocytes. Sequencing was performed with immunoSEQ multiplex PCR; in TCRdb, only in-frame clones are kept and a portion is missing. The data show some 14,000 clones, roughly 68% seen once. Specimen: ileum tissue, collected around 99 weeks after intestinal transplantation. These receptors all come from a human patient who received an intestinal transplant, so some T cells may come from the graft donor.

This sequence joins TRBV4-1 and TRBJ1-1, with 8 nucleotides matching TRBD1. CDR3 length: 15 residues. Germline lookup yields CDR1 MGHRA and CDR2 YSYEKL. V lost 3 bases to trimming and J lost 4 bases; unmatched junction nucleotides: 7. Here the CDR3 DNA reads TGCGCCAGCAGCCATCCCTTGGGACAGGCCACTGAAGCTTTCTTT. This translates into CASSHPLGQATEAFF.

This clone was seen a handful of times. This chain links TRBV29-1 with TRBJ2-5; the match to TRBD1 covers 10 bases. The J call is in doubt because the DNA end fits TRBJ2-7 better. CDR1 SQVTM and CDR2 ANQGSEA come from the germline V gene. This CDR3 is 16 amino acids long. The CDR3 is CSVGGPRDRGSYEQYF. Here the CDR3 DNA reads TGCAGCGTTGGTGGACCCCGGGACAGGGGCTCCTACGAGCAGTACTTC.

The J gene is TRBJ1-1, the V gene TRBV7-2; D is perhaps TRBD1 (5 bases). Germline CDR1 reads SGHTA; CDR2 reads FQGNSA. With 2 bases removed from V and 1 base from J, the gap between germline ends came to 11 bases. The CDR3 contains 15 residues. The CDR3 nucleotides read TGTGCCAGCAGCTTAAGGGGTGGGACGAACACTGAAGCTTTCTTT. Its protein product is CASSLRGGTNTEAFF.